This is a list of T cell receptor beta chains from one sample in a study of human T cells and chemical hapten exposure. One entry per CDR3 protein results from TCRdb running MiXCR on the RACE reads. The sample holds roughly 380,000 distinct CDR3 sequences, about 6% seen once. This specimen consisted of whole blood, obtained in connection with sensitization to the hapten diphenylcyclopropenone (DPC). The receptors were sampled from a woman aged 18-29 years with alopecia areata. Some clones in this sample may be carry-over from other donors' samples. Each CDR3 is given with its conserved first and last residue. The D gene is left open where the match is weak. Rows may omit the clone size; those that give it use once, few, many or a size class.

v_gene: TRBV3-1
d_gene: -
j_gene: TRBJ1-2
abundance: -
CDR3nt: TGTGCCAGCAGCCAATATTCGCTTGGCTACACCTTC
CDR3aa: CASSQYSLGYTF

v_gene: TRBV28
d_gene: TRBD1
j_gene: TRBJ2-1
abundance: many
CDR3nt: TGTGCCAGCTCCAGGGACAGTAGCTCCTACAATGAGCAGTTCTTC
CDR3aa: CASSRDSSSYNEQFF

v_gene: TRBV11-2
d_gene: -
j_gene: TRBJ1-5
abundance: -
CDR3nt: TGTGCCAGCAGCTTGGGAGGGTCGGGAGGCAATCAGCCCCAGCATTTT
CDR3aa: CASSLGGSGGNQPQHF

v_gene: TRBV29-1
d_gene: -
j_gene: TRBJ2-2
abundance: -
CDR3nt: TGCAGCGTTGATGAGAACACCGGGGAGCTGTTTTTT
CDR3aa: CSVDENTGELFF

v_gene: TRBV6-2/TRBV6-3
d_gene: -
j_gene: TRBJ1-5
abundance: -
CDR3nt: TGTGCCAGCAGTTACGGGCAGGGGTTCTGGCCCCAGCATTTT
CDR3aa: CASSYGQGFWPQHF

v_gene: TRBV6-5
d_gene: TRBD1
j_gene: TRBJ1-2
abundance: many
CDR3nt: TGTGCCAGCAGTCCCCGGGGCAGGGGGAGCAGAAACTATGGCTACACCTTC
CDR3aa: CASSPRGRGSRNYGYTF

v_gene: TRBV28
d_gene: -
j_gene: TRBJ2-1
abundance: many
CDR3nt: TGTGCCAGCAGTTTCCGGGACGGTGGGGGGAATGAGCAGTTCTTC
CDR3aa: CASSFRDGGGNEQFF

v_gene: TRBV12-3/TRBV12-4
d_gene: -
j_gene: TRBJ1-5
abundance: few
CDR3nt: TGTGCCAGCAGCCAGACAGGTTATCAGCCCCAGCATTTT
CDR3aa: CASSQTGYQPQHF

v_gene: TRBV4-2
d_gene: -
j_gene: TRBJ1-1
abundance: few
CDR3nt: TGTGCCAGCAGCCAAGATCTTAACAGGATGAACACTGAAGCTTTCTTT
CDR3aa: CASSQDLNRMNTEAFF

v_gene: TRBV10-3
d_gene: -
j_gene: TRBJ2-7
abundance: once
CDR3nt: TGTGCCATCAGTGAGTCTCAGGGGGGCTCCTACGAGCAGTACTTC
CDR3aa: CAISESQGGSYEQYF

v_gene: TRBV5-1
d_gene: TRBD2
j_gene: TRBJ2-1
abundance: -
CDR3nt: TGCGCCAGCAGCCTAGGACTAGCGGGGGGCGCCTACAATGAGCAGTTCTTC
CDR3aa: CASSLGLAGGAYNEQFF

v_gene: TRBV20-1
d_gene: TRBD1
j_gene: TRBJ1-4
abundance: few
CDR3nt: TGCAGTGCTACAAGGCTCCGTTCTACAGGGGTGAGGGAAAAACTGTTTTTT
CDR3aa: CSATRLRSTGVREKLFF

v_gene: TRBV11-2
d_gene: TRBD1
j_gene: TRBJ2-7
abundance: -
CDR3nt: TGTGCCAGCAGCACGACAGGGGGCGAGCAGTACTTC
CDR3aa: CASSTTGGEQYF

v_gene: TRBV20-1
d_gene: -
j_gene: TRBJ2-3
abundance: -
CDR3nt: TGCAGTGCAATACCCGGGACTGGGGGAGATACGCAGTATTTT
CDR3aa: CSAIPGTGGDTQYF

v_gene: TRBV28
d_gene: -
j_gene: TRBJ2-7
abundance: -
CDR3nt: TGTGCCAGCAGCCGATGGGGTACGTGGGACTCCTACGAGCAGTACTTC
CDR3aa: CASSRWGTWDSYEQYF

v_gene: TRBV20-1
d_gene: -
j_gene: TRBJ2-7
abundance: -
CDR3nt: TGCAGTGCTAGAGAGCCGGCAGGGGAGACAGGCTACGAGCAGTACTTC
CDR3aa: CSAREPAGETGYEQYF

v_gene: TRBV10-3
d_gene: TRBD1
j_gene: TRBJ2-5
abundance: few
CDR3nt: TGTGCCATCGGAAGGACAGGGGGCGAGGTAGAGACCCAGTACTTC
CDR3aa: CAIGRTGGEVETQYF

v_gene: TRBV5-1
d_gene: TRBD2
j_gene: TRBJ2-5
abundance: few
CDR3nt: TGCGCCAGCAGCTTCATTAGCGGGATGGTACAAGAGACCCAGTACTTC
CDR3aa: CASSFISGMVQETQYF

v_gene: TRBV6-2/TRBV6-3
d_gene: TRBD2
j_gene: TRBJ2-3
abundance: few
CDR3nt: TGTGCCAGCAGCTACGGGACTAGCGGGACCACAGATACGCAGTATTTT
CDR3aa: CASSYGTSGTTDTQYF

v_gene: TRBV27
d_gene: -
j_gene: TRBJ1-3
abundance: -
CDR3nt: TGTGCCAGCAGGGCCTTCGGACAGTTAGGATCTGGTGGAAACACCATATATTTT
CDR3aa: CASRAFGQLGSGGNTIYF

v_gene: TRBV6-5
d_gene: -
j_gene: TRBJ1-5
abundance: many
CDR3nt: TGTGCCAGCAGAGGGGACGGACTCAATCAGCCCCAGCATTTT
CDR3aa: CASRGDGLNQPQHF

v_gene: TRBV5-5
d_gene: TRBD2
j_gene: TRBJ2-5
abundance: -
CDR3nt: TGTGCCAGCAGCCCGACTAGCGGATCTAGAGAGACCCAGTACTTC
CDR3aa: CASSPTSGSRETQYF

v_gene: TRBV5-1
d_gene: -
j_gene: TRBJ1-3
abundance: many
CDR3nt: TGCGCCAGCAGCTCGGAGACAGCTGGAAACACCATATATTTT
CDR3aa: CASSSETAGNTIYF

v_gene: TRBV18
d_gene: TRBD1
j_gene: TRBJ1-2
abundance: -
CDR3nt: TGTGCCAGCTCACCTGGGACAGGGGAGAAAGGCTACACCTTC
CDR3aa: CASSPGTGEKGYTF

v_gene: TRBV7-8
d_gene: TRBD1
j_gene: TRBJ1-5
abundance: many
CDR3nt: TGTGCCAGCAGCTTATCCCACAGGGGGCGCGGTGGTCAGCCCCAGCATTTT
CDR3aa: CASSLSHRGRGGQPQHF

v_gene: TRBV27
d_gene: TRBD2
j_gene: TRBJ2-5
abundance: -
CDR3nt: TGTGCCAGCAGTCCGTGGACTAGCGGGGATCGAGAGACCCAGTACTTC
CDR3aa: CASSPWTSGDRETQYF

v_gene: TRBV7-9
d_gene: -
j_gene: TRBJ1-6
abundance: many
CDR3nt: TGTGCCAGCAGCTTAGCTCCCTATAATTCACCCCTCCACTTT
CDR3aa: CASSLAPYNSPLHF

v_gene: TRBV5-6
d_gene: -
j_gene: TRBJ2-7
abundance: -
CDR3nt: TGTGCCAGCAGCTGGGGCCAAACCTACGAGCAGTACTTC
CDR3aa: CASSWGQTYEQYF

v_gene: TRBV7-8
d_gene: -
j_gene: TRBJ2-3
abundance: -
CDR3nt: TGTGGCAGCAGGCGGGCCGGGGGCGTCACAGATACGCAGTATTTT
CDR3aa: CGSRRAGGVTDTQYF

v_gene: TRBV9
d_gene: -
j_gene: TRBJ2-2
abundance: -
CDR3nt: TGTGCCAGCAGCGCATTCTGGGAGCCCGGGGAGCTGTTTTTT
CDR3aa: CASSAFWEPGELFF

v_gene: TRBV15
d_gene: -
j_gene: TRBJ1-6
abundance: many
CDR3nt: TGTGCCACCAGCAGAGAGTTACTACCGGGTGGGCATTCACCCCTCCACTTT
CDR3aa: CATSRELLPGGHSPLHF

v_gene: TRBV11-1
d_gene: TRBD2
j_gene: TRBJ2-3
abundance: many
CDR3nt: TGTGCCAGCAGCACGAGCGGGGACACAGATACGCAGTATTTT
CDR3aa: CASSTSGDTDTQYF

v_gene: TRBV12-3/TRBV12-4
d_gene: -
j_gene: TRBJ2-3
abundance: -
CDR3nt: TGTGCCAGCAGTCCCGCAAGGACTGGCACAGATACGCAGTATTTT
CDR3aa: CASSPARTGTDTQYF

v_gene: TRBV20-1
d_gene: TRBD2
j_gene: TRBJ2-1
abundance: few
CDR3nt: TGCAGTGCTTTTAGCGGGGGGGACTTCAATGAGCAGTTCTTC
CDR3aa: CSAFSGGDFNEQFF

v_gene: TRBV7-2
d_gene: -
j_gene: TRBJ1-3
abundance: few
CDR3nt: TGTGCCAGCAGCTTTCCAGGGATCAACACCATATATTTT
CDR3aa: CASSFPGINTIYF

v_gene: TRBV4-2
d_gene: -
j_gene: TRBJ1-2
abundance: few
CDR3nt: TGTGCCAGCAGCCAAGTCAAGGATGGCTACACCTTC
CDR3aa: CASSQVKDGYTF

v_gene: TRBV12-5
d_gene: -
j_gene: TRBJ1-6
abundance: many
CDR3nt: TGTGCTAGTGGTTTGGGCACCCGGTCACCCCTCCACTTT
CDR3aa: CASGLGTRSPLHF

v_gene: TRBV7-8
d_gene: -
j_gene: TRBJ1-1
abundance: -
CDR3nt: TGTGCCAGCAGCTTAGCGTCGGGGGCTAGCCCTGAAGCTTTCTTT
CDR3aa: CASSLASGASPEAFF

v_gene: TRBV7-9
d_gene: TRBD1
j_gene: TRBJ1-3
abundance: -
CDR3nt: TGTGCCAGCAGCTCTACAGGGGGCTCTGGAAACACCATATATTTT
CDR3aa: CASSSTGGSGNTIYF

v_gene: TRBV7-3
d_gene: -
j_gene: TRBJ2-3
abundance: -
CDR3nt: TGTGCCAGCAGCGAAAATGGTGGCACAGATACGCAGTATTTT
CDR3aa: CASSENGGTDTQYF

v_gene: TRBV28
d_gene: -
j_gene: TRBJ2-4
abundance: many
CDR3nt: TGTGCCAGCAGTTCCCGGGACAACTTAGCCAAAAACATTCAGTACTTC
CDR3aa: CASSSRDNLAKNIQYF

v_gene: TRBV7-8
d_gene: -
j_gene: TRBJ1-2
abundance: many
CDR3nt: TGTGCCAGCAGCTCAGGACGCGTACACTTAACAGCGAAGGCTAACTATGGCTACACCTTC
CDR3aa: CASSSGRVHLTAKANYGYTF

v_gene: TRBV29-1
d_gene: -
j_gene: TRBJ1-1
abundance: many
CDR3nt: TGCAGCGTAGCCAAACAGGGCGGATACACTGAAGCTTTCTTT
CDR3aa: CSVAKQGGYTEAFF

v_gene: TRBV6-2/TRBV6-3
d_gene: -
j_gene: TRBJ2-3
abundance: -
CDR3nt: TGTGCCAGCAGTGACTTTTCTTCCACAGATACGCAGTATTTT
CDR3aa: CASSDFSSTDTQYF

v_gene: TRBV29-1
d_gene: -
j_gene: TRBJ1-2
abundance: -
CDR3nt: TGCAGCGTTGAAGATTTGGGGAGGGGACCTGACTATGGCTACACCTTC
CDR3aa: CSVEDLGRGPDYGYTF

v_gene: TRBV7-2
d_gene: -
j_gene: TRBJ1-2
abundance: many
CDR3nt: TGTGCCAGCAGCTTAGAGTTCGGCAGAGCCTATGGCTACACCTTC
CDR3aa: CASSLEFGRAYGYTF

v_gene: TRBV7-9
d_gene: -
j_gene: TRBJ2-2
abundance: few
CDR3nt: TGTGCCCCGGGACCATCCCCCTCCGGGGAGCTGTTTTTT
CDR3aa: CAPGPSPSGELFF

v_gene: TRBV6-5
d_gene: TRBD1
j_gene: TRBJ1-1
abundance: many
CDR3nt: TGTGCCAGCATTGGACAGGGGAACACTGAAGCTTTCTTT
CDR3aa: CASIGQGNTEAFF

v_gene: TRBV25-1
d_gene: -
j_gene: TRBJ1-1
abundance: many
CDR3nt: TGTGCCAGCAGGCGGACAGAGAACACTGAAGCTTTCTTT
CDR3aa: CASRRTENTEAFF

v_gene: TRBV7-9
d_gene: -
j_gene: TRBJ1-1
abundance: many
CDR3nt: TGTGCCAGCAGCGGGGGACTAGAGGTTGCTGAAGCTTTCTTT
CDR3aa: CASSGGLEVAEAFF

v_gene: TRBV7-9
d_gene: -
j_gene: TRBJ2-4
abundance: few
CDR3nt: TGTGCCAGCAGCTCTTGGGACCGCGACAAAAACATTCAGTACTTC
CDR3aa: CASSSWDRDKNIQYF

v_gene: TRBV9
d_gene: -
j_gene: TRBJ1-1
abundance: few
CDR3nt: TGTGCCAGCAGCACACAGGGTAAGGGGAACACTGAAGCTTTCTTT
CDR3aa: CASSTQGKGNTEAFF

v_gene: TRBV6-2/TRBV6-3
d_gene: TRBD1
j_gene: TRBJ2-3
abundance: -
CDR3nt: TGTGCCAGCAGTTACGTGGGGACAGGGAGCACAGATACGCAGTATTTT
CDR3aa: CASSYVGTGSTDTQYF

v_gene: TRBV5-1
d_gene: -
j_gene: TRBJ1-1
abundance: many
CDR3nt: TGCGCCAGCAGCGGAACTCAGGGAACTGAAGCTTTCTTT
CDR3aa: CASSGTQGTEAFF

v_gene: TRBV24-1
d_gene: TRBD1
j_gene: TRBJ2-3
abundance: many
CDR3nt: TGTGCCACCAGTGAAACCGGGACAGAGACCACAGATACGCAGTATTTT
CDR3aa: CATSETGTETTDTQYF

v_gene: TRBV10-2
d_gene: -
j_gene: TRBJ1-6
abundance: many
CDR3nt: TGCGCCAGCAGTGAGGACAGGAGCTCCTATAATTCACCCCTCCACTTT
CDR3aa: CASSEDRSSYNSPLHF

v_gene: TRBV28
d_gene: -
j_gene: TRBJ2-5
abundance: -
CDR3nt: TGTGCCAGCAGCCCCGGCGGGGCAGGGTCCCGAGAGACCCAGTACTTC
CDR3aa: CASSPGGAGSRETQYF

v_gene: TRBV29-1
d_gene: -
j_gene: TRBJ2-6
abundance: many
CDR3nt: TGCAGCGTTCTTGCAGGGGCCAACGTCCTGACTTTC
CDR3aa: CSVLAGANVLTF

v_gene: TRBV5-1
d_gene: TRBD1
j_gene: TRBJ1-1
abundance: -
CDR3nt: TGCGCCAGCAGCCACCGGGACAGGAGTTCTGAAGCTTTCTTT
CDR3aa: CASSHRDRSSEAFF

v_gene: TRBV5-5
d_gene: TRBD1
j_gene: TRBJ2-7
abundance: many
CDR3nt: TGTGCCAGCAGCCCGGGACAGGCGATCGGCGAGCAGTACTTC
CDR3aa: CASSPGQAIGEQYF